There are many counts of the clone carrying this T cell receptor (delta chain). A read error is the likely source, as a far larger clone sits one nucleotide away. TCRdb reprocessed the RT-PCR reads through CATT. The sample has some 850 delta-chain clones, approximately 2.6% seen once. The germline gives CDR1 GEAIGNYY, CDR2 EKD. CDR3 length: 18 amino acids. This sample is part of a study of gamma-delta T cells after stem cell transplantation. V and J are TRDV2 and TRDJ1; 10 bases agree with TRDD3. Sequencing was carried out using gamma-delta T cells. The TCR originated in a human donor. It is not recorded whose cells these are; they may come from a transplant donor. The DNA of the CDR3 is TGTGCCCGTGACACCGTTGGTGGGGGATACCCTAACACCGATAAACTCATCTTT. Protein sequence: CARDTVGGGYPNTDKLIF.